The next 25 T cell receptor beta chains were all read from a single sample in a study of blood T cell repertoires in COVID-19. Clones were read by immunoSEQ multiplex PCR, and TCRdb kept only the in-frame ones, dropping some. The repertoire includes under 300,000 clones, less than 85% of them detected once, and roughly 4.6% sits in the top ten. The specimen sequenced was peripheral blood. The receptor set was obtained from a woman aged 80 or over with active or convalescent COVID-19.

The chain has TRBV27 and TRBJ2-5, with TRBD2 matching over 9 bases. J gave up 3 bases and V 0 bases, and 2 bases lay outside the gene matches. The CDR3 runs 15 residues. CDR1 and CDR2 from the germline V gene are MNHEY and SMNVEV (reference sequence). The CDR3 protein is CASSLSPSGKETQYF. CDR3 DNA: TGTGCCAGCAGTTTATCGCCTAGCGGGAAAGAGACCCAGTACTTC.

This clone was seen once. The chain joins TRBV11-2 to TRBJ1-1; TRBD1 might be the D (6 bases). The CDR3 sequence is 14 residues long. The V gene lost 5 bases and the J gene lost 1 base, with 11 bases spanning the gap. Germline loops: CDR1 SGHAT, CDR2 FQNNGV. The DNA for the CDR3 is TGTGCCAGCAGCCTGGGACATCAGAACACTGAAGCTTTCTTT. Translated: CASSLGHQNTEAFF.

The V call is TRBV7-9, the J call TRBJ1-2; 10 bases are a match to TRBD1. The junction had 9 bases not matched to a gene; V was cut back by 7 bases and J by 1 base. The CDR3 runs 16 residues. CDR1 SEHNR and CDR2 FQNEAQ come from the germline V gene (reference sequence). The CDR3 here is CASTPGTGVDNYGYTF. The CDR3 nucleotides are TGTGCCAGCACCCCGGGGACAGGGGTTGATAACTATGGCTACACCTTC.

The chain combines TRBV6-5 with TRBJ1-1; 7 bases map to TRBD1. The CDR3 contains 15 residues. J gave up 1 base and V 4 bases, and 6 bases lay outside the gene matches. Per the germline V gene, CDR1 is MNHEY and CDR2 is SVGAGI. CDR3 sequence reads: CASSLRTGSNTEAFF. CDR3 sequence (DNA): TGTGCCAGCAGTTTAAGGACAGGATCGAACACTGAAGCTTTCTTT.

V usage is TRBV6-5 and J usage is TRBJ1-1, with 8 bases identical to TRBD1. V was pared by 2 bases and J by 4 bases, with 6 bases of the junction left unmatched. Germline loops: CDR1 MNHEY, CDR2 SVGAGI. This CDR3 comprises 15 residues. The CDR3 coding sequence is TGTGCCAGCAGTTACCAGGGGGCTTTGAGCACTGAAGCTTTCTTT. Translating it yields CASSYQGALSTEAFF.

This clone was seen only once. V usage is TRBV27 and J usage is TRBJ2-1; TRBD2 might be the D (9 bases). The CDR3 is 20 residues long. The germline CDR1 and CDR2 sequences are MNHEY and SMNVEV (reference sequence). V lost 3 bases, J lost 4 bases, and 28 bases lay in between. The CDR3 DNA is TGTGCCAGCAGTTTTGGGGGCAGGGGGCTGCTAGCGGGGAGGTACAATGAGCAGTTCTTC. Its protein product is CASSFGGRGLLAGRYNEQFF.

The table lists this clone with a count of one. The chain has TRBV2 and TRBJ2-1; 11 bases line up with TRBD2. V was clipped by 5 bases and J by 4 bases; unmatched bases: 7. This CDR3 comprises 16 residues. The germline V gene has CDR1 SNHLY and CDR2 FYNNEI. The CDR3 reads CASSQNRLAGYNEQFF. CDR3 DNA sequence: TGTGCCAGCAGTCAAAACCGACTAGCGGGGTACAATGAGCAGTTCTTC.

V usage is TRBV5-6 and J usage is TRBJ1-3; tentative D call: TRBD1 (5 bases). V dropped 3 bases and J dropped 1 base, with 5 bases sitting between them. The germline CDR1 and CDR2 sequences are SGHDT and YYEEEE. This CDR3 spans 13 amino acids. In DNA, the CDR3 is TGTGCCAGCAGCTGGACATCTGGAAACACCATATATTTT. Amino acid sequence: CASSWTSGNTIYF.

This clone was counted a few times. V is TRBV25-1 and J is TRBJ2-3; TRBD2 might be the D (6 bases). The germline V gene has CDR1 MGHDK and CDR2 SYGVNS. The CDR3 consists of 16 residues. V dropped 3 bases and J dropped 0 bases, with 13 bases sitting between them. CDR3 amino acids: CASSEGSGTSTDTQYF. DNA of the CDR3: TGTGCCAGCAGTGAGGGGTCAGGGACTAGCACAGATACGCAGTATTTT.

The chain links TRBV24-1 to TRBJ2-1, with TRBD2 matching over 7 bases. This CDR3 has 16 amino acids. Germline CDR1 and CDR2: KGHDR and SFDVKD. V shed 0 bases and J 4 bases; nucleotides not matched to a gene: 5. The CDR3: CATSDLVASGYNEQFF. The CDR3 DNA is TGTGCCACCAGTGATTTGGTGGCTAGCGGTTACAATGAGCAGTTCTTC.

The chain is built from TRBV30 and TRBJ1-5; TRBD1 matches 8 bases. V trimming: 1 base; J trimming: 2 bases; junction bases outside the gene matches: 4. Germline CDR1 is GTSNPN and CDR2 is SVGIG (reference sequence). The CDR3 runs 15 residues. The CDR3 is CAWSAGQGGNQPQHF. DNA for the CDR3: TGTGCCTGGAGTGCCGGACAGGGTGGCAATCAGCCCCAGCATTTT.

V gene TRBV3-1 (or the pseudogene TRBV3-2) combines with J gene TRBJ2-1, with 9 positions matching TRBD1. The germline gives CDR1 LGHDT, CDR2 YNNKEL (reference sequence). Unmatched junction bases numbered 20, after V lost 3 bases and J lost 5 bases. There are 20 residues in the CDR3. The CDR3 reads CASSHEWGTGSTTNHNEQFF. DNA for the CDR3: TGTGCCAGCAGCCACGAATGGGGGACAGGGAGTACAACCAATCACAATGAGCAGTTCTTC.

This chain connects TRBV19 to TRBJ1-5; D possibly corresponds to TRBD1 (6 bases). Germline CDR1 reads LNHDA; CDR2 reads SQIVND (reference sequence). V lost 5 bases, J lost 0 bases, and 11 bases lay in between. The CDR3 length is 15 residues. The DNA for the CDR3 is TGTGCCAGTAGTCGGGACACCCTTAGCAATCAGCCCCAGCATTTT. This translates into CASSRDTLSNQPQHF.

V usage is TRBV28 and J usage is TRBJ1-6, with D unclear. The germline CDR1 and CDR2 sequences are MDHEN and SYDVKM. Trimming took off 2 bases at V and 5 bases at J, with 10 bases between the two ends. This CDR3 comprises 15 residues. The DNA of the CDR3 is TGTGCCAGCAGTTTAGGCGGTCGTAATAATTCACCCCTCCACTTT. As protein: CASSLGGRNNSPLHF.

A single count supports this clone. This chain connects TRBV27 to TRBJ1-2; D is perhaps TRBD1 (6 bases). Germline V gene lookup returns CDR1 MNHEY and CDR2 SMNVEV (reference sequence). The CDR3 consists of 15 residues. Trimming shortened V by 5 bases and J by 5 bases, and 18 bases separated the two germline ends. The CDR3, as DNA: TGTGCCAGCAGTCCCGATTGGGATCAGGGGTATGGCTACACCTTC. Translating it yields CASSPDWDQGYGYTF.

V usage is TRBV6-2 or TRBV6-3 and J usage is TRBJ1-5, with TRBD1 identical over 7 bases. The germline V gene has CDR1 MNHEY and CDR2 SVGEGT. This CDR3 comprises 14 residues. V was pared by 5 bases and J by 2 bases, with 3 bases of the junction left unmatched. The CDR3 nucleotides read TGTGCCAGCAGTCTTACAGGGGGCAATCAGCCCCAGCATTTT. Amino acid sequence: CASSLTGGNQPQHF.

The CDR3 sequence: CATRHQGNTEAFF. The DNA for the CDR3 is TGCGCCACCCGACATCAGGGAAACACTGAAGCTTTCTTT. This chain links TRBV5-1 with TRBJ1-1, with D possibly TRBD1 on 5 matching bases. Germline CDR1 SGHRS, CDR2 YFSETQ. Trimming took 9 bases from V and 2 from J, leaving 14 bases between them. This CDR3 has 13 amino acids.

V usage is TRBV7-6 and J usage is TRBJ1-6; 10 nucleotides line up with TRBD1. There are 16 residues in the CDR3. With 4 bases clipped from V and 10 bases from J, the junction kept 10 bases outside the gene matches. CDR1 and CDR2 (germline): SGHVS, FNYEAQ. The CDR3 DNA follows: TGTGCCAGCAGCTCCGAGGGGACAGGGGTCGGCTCACCCCTCCACTTT. It encodes CASSSEGTGVGSPLHF. Filled out from reference TRBV7-6 and TRBJ1-6, the complete variable domain reads GAGVSQSPRYKVTKRGQDVALRCDPISGHVSLYWYRQALGQGPEFLTYFNYEAQQDKSGLPNDRFSAERPEGSISTLTIQRTEQRDSAMYRCASSSEGTGVGSPLHFGNGTRLTVT.

This clone came up once. The chain links TRBV6-1 to TRBJ2-4; the D gene is possibly TRBD2 (6 bases). Trimming removed 1 base from V and 3 bases from J, with 16 bases in between. Germline CDR1 MNHNS, CDR2 SASEGT. The CDR3 consists of 17 residues. Written as DNA, the CDR3 is TGTGCCAGCAGTGAAGAATCCCCTTGGGAGGTCAAAAACATTCAGTACTTC. Residues: CASSEESPWEVKNIQYF.

Concerning this clone: The junction and the germline gene differ at one end; a read error may be behind it. The V and J genes are TRBV28 and TRBJ2-3; 14 positions match TRBD2. There are 17 residues in the CDR3. Looked up from germline, CDR1 is MDHEN and CDR2 is SYDVKM. The CDR3 region is CASFPTGRLAGGPGRDF. DNA for the CDR3: TGTGCCAGCTTCCCGACAGGGAGACTAGCGGGAGGGCCGGGCCGGGATTTT. The full variable domain, in which reference TRBV28 and TRBJ2-3 provide the parts outside the CDR3, is DVKVTQSSRYLVKRTGEKVFLECVQDMDHENMFWYRQDPGLGLRLIYFSYDVKMKEKGDIPEGYSVSREKKERFSLILESASTNQTSMYLCASFPTGRLAGGPGRDFGPGTRLTVL.

This clone was seen a single time. This sequence joins TRBV30 and TRBJ1-3; TRBD1 matches at 8 bases. V lost 4 bases, J lost 0 bases, and 2 bases stayed unmatched. Germline-derived CDR1 and CDR2 are GTSNPN and SVGIG (reference sequence). CDR3 length: 14 residues. CDR3 amino acids: CAWNRGTSGNTIYF. In DNA, the CDR3 is TGTGCCTGGAACAGGGGGACCTCTGGAAACACCATATATTTT.

This clone has just one count. This rearrangement joins TRBV28 to TRBJ2-2; TRBD1 aligns across 12 bases. CDR1 is MDHEN, CDR2 SYDVKM, per germline. Losses at the gene ends were 5 bases for V and 7 bases for J; bases not matched to a gene: 11. This CDR3 comprises 17 residues. The CDR3 protein is CASSPPEGQGAFGELFF. The DNA of the CDR3 is TGTGCCAGCAGTCCCCCTGAGGGACAGGGGGCTTTCGGGGAGCTGTTTTTT.

The chain has TRBV6-5 and TRBJ1-5; 9 positions match TRBD1. Germline V gene lookup returns CDR1 MNHEY and CDR2 SVGAGI. The CDR3 sequence is 15 residues long. Germline trimming cut 5 bases from V and 9 bases from J; bases unmatched to any gene: 11. CDR3 residues: CASSPDRGTGRPQHF. Written as DNA, the CDR3 is TGTGCCAGCAGTCCCGACAGGGGGACAGGGAGGCCCCAGCATTTT.

The chain is built from TRBV6-5 and TRBJ2-2; D possibly corresponds to TRBD1 (5 bases). CDR1 is MNHEY and CDR2 is SVGAGI in the germline V gene. V lost 2 bases to trimming and J lost 5 bases, with 9 bases between them. This CDR3 is 14 amino acids long. For the CDR3, the DNA is TGTGCCAGCAGTTACGACAGTGGGACCGGGGAGCTGTTTTTT. Protein product: CASSYDSGTGELFF.

The V gene is TRBV12-3 or TRBV12-4, the J gene TRBJ1-3, with D hard to call. The CDR3 spans 12 residues. V was trimmed by 6 bases and J by 3 bases, leaving 6 bases between them. CDR3 sequence (DNA): TGTGCCAGCAGAAACATTGGAAACACCATATATTTT. Translation gives CASRNIGNTIYF.